Detailed here is one T cell receptor beta chain. Other DNA sequences in this specimen translate into the identical CDR3. This sample was taken from a study of blood T cell repertoires in COVID-19. About the research overall: The study drew acute and convalescent COVID-19 samples from the United States, Italy and Spain. Sources were T cells, B-cell-depleted T cells, or PBMCs; the material itself was cDNA or gDNA.

The V end lost 3 bases, the J end lost 2 bases, and 6 bases lay between the germline ends. The CDR3 is made up of 13 amino acids. The germline V gene encodes CDR1 KGHSH and CDR2 LQKENI. Authors' methods: Estimation of nucleated cell counts was performed using reference gene primer amplification. Only in-frame clones appear in the TCRdb table, and some are missing; sequencing was by immunoSEQ multiplex PCR. V, J and clone size were drawn from that table, and D and trimming were deduced from the DNA. The sample lists approximately 100,000 clones, around 90% occurring once. The receptor's source is a man in his fifties or sixties in a cohort sampled during active COVID-19. The specimen was peripheral blood. The chain has TRBV18 and TRBJ2-3; D not resolved. The CDR3 loop reads CASSPSLTDTQYF. The CDR3 bases are TGTGCCAGCTCACCTTCTCTCACAGATACGCAGTATTTT.